This T cell receptor beta chain is drawn from a study of multiple sclerosis patients with progressive multifocal leukoencephalopathy (dated by TCRdb to 2018 to 2020). As for the study more broadly: Peripheral T and B cells were examined in MS patients who went on to develop PML (4 under natalizumab, 1 after alemtuzumab) as well as in treated patients who did not. Longitudinal follow-up was performed in two natalizumab-treated patients who later developed PML, from before therapy through 6 and 12 months to PML onset. The study was designed to detect JC virus-specific or public T-cell expansions arising at the time of PML onset. Broader findings and caveats from the paper: Given the small, descriptive cohort, it remained unclear whether the study findings reflect JC virus infection or general immunocompromise. Less diverse TRB repertoires in most PML patients were suggested by lower normalized Shannon entropy, whereas values near 1 were observed in the natalizumab-treated controls. Only PML patients had TRB clones above 0.5% frequency, but the clones expanded at PML onset were already present before and during natalizumab therapy. At the time PML developed, no common TRBV or TRBJ gene usage or preferential TRBV-TRBJ pairings were detected. The analysis covered only peripheral blood, although cerebrospinal fluid or brain lymphocytes might be more informative for natalizumab-associated PML.

V loses 5 bases of germline sequence and J loses 11 bases, and the interval between the two ends is 15 bases. The CDR3 runs 12 amino acids, cysteine and phenylalanine included. Of the read, only the CDR3 DNA is kept; its 36 bases are in frame from base 1. CDR1 is given as MNHNY and CDR2 as SVGAGI, both from the germline V gene (reference sequence). The meaning of the sample's time point label: around six months of natalizumab therapy. This specimen's treatment or condition label, per the study, means: on natalizumab therapy at sampling. Every listed patient had received interferon beta before, and every PML patient was female. T1 and T2 blood samples were collected at 6 and 12 months of natalizumab therapy, respectively. Isolation of peripheral blood mononuclear cells was performed by Ficoll-Hypaque density gradient centrifugation. As to this clone: It lacks a known antigen. Base qualities were left out, and no much larger clone turns up one base away.

Receptor amplification or capture employed the immunoSEQ multiplex PCR assay. Each PCR was spiked with synthetic inline TR CDR3 controls spanning all V-J pairings to estimate template counts and remove amplification bias. Reads were processed so that amplification and sequencing bias were reduced, and quantification was performed against synthetic TR CDR3 analogs. For the original study's pipeline: Raw data were processed in ImmunoSEQ Analyzer, with out-of-frame sequences and CDR3s containing stop codons removed, and gene names were assigned according to IMGT nomenclature. Repertoire diversity was summarized as normalized Shannon entropy, defined as 1 minus Pielou's evenness. TRB sequences were considered identical only when V gene, J gene and CDR3 were shared. Public PML clonotypes were defined as CDR3s shared by two or more PML-onset samples but absent from earlier samples, from controls, and from public databases. Skylign with the observed count method was used to analyze CDR3 amino acid composition at each position. This immuneACCESS table, as held by TCRdb, lists in-frame sequences with V and J called but not all clones. Of the missing ones, under half trace to an unresolved V gene in checked studies; the others have no known cause. The V and J calls and clone size are taken from that table; D and trimming were inferred from the DNA. This sample has under 30,000 clones in its table, and around 92% of those were observed once. More than 1.3% of the sample is taken by the ten largest.

Sequenced material: PBMCs, taken from a patient treated with natalizumab. Recombination connected TRBV6-6 to TRBJ1-1, with an unclear D gene assignment. This sequence originates from a human donor with multiple sclerosis. This receptor has the CDR3 CASSPDDQAAFF. The nucleotides are TGTGCCAGCAGTCCTGACGACCAGGCCGCTTTCTTT.